This is a list of T cell receptor beta chains from one sample in a study of T cell responses to AZD1222 COVID-19 vaccine. Only in-frame clones appear in the TCRdb table, and some are missing; sequencing was by immunoSEQ multiplex PCR. The sample consists of roughly 180,000 clones, about nine tenths of them appearing once. Here the sequenced sample was peripheral blood, taken 28 days after the second AZD1222 dose. These TCRs come from an adult who received the AZD1222 COVID-19 vaccine. Both conserved end residues are part of each CDR3. A D gene is named only where the DNA matches it firmly.

j_call v_call d_call cdr3_nt cdr3_aa
TRBJ1-1 TRBV19 - TGTGCCAGTAGTACCCCAGGGGCTTCGAACACTGAAGCTTTCTTT CASSTPGASNTEAFF
TRBJ1-1 TRBV6-6 TRBD1 TGTGCCAGCAGTTACGCCGACAGGGCCGAAGCTTTCTTT CASSYADRAEAFF
TRBJ1-1 TRBV6-5 TRBD1 TGTGCCAGCAACCCGGACAGGGGGATTACTGAAGCTTTCTTT CASNPDRGITEAFF
TRBJ1-6 TRBV3-1/TRBV3-2 - TGTGCCAGCAGCCAAGGACAGCCCCGCGCCCACTCACCCCTCCACTTT CASSQGQPRAHSPLHF
TRBJ1-2 TRBV10-3 TRBD1 TGTGCCATCAGTCCACGGGACAGGGGGAACTATGGCTACACCTTC CAISPRDRGNYGYTF
TRBJ1-1 TRBV15 - TGTGCCACCAGCAGAGGAGGAGAGGGGAACACTGAAGCTTTCTTT CATSRGGEGNTEAFF
TRBJ2-7 TRBV15 - TGTGCCACCAGCAGAGGTTCGGACAGACCCTACGAGCAGTACTTC CATSRGSDRPYEQYF
TRBJ1-3 TRBV5-1 - TGCGCCAGCAGCTTGGCGTCGGGATCTGGAAACACCATATATTTT CASSLASGSGNTIYF
TRBJ1-2 TRBV19 TRBD1 TGTGCCAGTAGTCCCCGGGACAGACGGGGCTATGGCTACACCTTC CASSPRDRRGYGYTF
TRBJ1-2 TRBV27 - TGTGCCAGCGGACCAACAGGGAGAGGCTACACCTTC CASGPTGRGYTF
TRBJ2-2 TRBV9 TRBD2 TGTGCCAGCAGCGTAGTGAGTAGCGGGGGGACCGGGGAGCTGTTTTTT CASSVVSSGGTGELFF